The 2 T cell receptor beta chains reported below all come from one sample, sequenced in a study of CD8+ T cells in alopecia areata. RNA extraction was followed by reverse transcription into cDNA, which acted as the sequencing template. Sequenced by immunoSEQ multiplex PCR; TCRdb stores in-frame clones only, minus some. This table holds about 110,000 clones, about 60% found once. Input material: NKG2D-low CD8+ T cells sorted from blood. All receptors derive from a human donor with alopecia areata.

This clone was found once. The rearrangement joins TRBV11-2 to TRBJ2-3; D call uncertain. This CDR3 is built from 14 residues. In germline, CDR1 is SGHAT, CDR2 FQNNGV. With 5 bases removed from V and 4 bases from J, the gap between germline ends came to 13 bases. Here the CDR3 reads CASSLLGGADTQYF. The CDR3 DNA reads as TGTGCCAGCAGCCTACTCGGCGGTGCAGATACGCAGTATTTT.

This chain connects TRBV9 to TRBJ2-2; the match to TRBD2 covers 9 bases. This CDR3 comprises 17 residues. Germline V lookup: CDR1 SGDLS, CDR2 YYNGEE. V shed 0 bases, J shed 6 bases, and the junction held 9 bases outside the gene matches. CDR3 amino acids: CASSVEGLAGSPGELFF. Written as DNA, the CDR3 is TGTGCCAGCAGCGTAGAGGGGCTAGCGGGATCTCCCGGGGAGCTGTTTTTT. Supplemented by reference TRBV9 and TRBJ2-2, the full variable domain reads DSGVTQTPKHLITATGQRVTLRCSPRSGDLSVYWYQQSLDQGLQFLIQYYNGEERAKGNILERFSAQQFPDLHSELNLSSLELGDSALYFCASSVEGLAGSPGELFFGEGSRLTVL.